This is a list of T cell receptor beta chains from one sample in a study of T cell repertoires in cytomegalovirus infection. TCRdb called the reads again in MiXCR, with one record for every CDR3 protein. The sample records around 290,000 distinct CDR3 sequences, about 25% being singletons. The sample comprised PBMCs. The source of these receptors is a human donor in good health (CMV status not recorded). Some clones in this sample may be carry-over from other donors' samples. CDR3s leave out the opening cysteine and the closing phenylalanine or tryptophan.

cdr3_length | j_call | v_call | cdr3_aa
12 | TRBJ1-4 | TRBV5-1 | ASSPDLGNEKLF
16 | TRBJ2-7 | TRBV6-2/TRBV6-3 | ASSRSGTSGQFSYEQY
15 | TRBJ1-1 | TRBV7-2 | ASSPRRTGGTDTEAF
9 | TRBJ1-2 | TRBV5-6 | ASSMGLIYT
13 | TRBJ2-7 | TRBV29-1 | SVEGRGDTSYEQY
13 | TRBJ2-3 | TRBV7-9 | ASSVGQGGADTQY
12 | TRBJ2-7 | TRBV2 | AGSARIDSYEQY
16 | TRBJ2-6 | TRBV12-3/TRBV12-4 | ASSLAPPEFSGANVLT
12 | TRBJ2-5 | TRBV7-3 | ASSPGSPQETQY
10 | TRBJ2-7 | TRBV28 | ASGGSRVEQY
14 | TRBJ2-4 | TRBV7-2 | ASSLAGGEAKNIQY
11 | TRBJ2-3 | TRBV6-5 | ASRLNGRDTQY
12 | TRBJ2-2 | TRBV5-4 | ASSLSSDTGELF
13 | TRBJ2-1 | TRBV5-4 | ASRAGLAGNNEQF
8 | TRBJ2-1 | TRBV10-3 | ATGFSGQF
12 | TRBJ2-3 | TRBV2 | ASSRLVGTDTQY
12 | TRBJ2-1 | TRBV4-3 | ASSSTPGNNEQF
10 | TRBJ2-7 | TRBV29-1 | SVAGNSYEQY